The T cell receptor beta chain described here comes from a study of T cell changes during pregnancy in multiple sclerosis (dated by TCRdb to about 2019). Background for the entire study: In women with multiple sclerosis, the researchers looked at how the T cell repertoire shifted as pregnancy progressed.

From the cysteine through the phenylalanine, the CDR3 covers 13 amino acids. The sequence is cut down to CDR3 DNA, 39 bases in frame from base 1. CDR1 and CDR2 were assigned from the germline V gene as SGHVT and SQSDAQ. Trimming accounts for 5 bases at V and 7 bases at J, while the number of junction bases matched to no gene is 5. Library preparation used the immunoSEQ multiplex PCR assay. The clones in this table, taken by TCRdb from immuneACCESS, are in-frame only. Not every clone is retained; where verified, under half of the shortfall comes from an unresolved V gene, and the cause of the rest is unknown. Recorded for this sample are 85,000 to 90,000 clones; 94% of them occurred a single time. About 1.6% of the sample lies in the top ten. This clone was recorded only once. No cognate antigen has been identified for it. Per-base quality was not reported, and no clone a single base away is much larger than it.

This TCR was recovered from a female donor in good health, enrolled as a control in a pregnancy study. Recombination linked TRBV7-4 to TRBJ1-5, and TRBD1 matches 7 of the central bases. Sample: peripheral blood, taken after pregnancy. The CDR3 loop reads CASSPDRKQPQHF. The DNA reads TGTGCCAGCAGCCCGGACAGGAAACAGCCCCAGCATTTT.